This is a list of T cell receptor beta chains from one sample in a study of OX40 agonist ivuxolimab in advanced cancers. Profiling relied on immunoSEQ multiplex PCR, and the TCRdb table lists in-frame clones only, not all of them. The profile shows about 64,000 clones, about 90% of them singletons. Sequenced here: CD4+ or CD8+ T cells sorted from blood, sampled in a trial of the OX40 agonist ivuxolimab. These receptors were obtained from an adult with an advanced solid tumor such as melanoma, head and neck, liver or kidney cancer. CDR3s include the opening cysteine and the closing phenylalanine or tryptophan. D genes are given only for firm matches. A clone size is listed for some rows: how often the clone was seen (once, few, many), or a class if it is expanded.

j_gene,v_gene,abundance,d_gene,CDR3nt,CDR3aa
TRBJ2-3,TRBV4-3,-,-,TGCGCCAGCAGCCAAGACCCCGATCCTAGCACAGATACGCAGTATTTT,CASSQDPDPSTDTQYF
TRBJ2-1,TRBV5-1,-,-,TGCGCCAGCAGCTTGGCCGGTCAGTCAAGGGAGCAGTTCTTC,CASSLAGQSREQFF
TRBJ2-3,TRBV5-1,-,TRBD2,TGCGCCAGCAGCCCGGAGGGACTAGCGGGGGCCCTGGGTGGCACAGATACGCAGTATTTT,CASSPEGLAGALGGTDTQYF
TRBJ2-7,TRBV7-2,once,TRBD2,TGTGCCAGCAGCCCTGAACTAGCGGGAGGGGGAGAGCAGTACTTC,CASSPELAGGGEQYF
TRBJ1-5,TRBV30,-,TRBD1,TGTGCCTGGAGTCGGGCGGGACAGCTTAGCAATCAGCCCCAGCATTTT,CAWSRAGQLSNQPQHF
TRBJ2-5,TRBV10-1,once,-,TGCGCCAGCAGTGGTAGGGGTTTTGAGACCCAGTACTTC,CASSGRGFETQYF
TRBJ1-1,TRBV7-9,few,-,TGTGCCTCCACCCCAGGTGTGACTGAAGCTTTCTTT,CASTPGVTEAFF
TRBJ2-1,TRBV28,-,-,TGTGCCAGCAGTTTTCGGCCCCGAAGGGATGAGCAGTTCTTC,CASSFRPRRDEQFF
TRBJ1-2,TRBV27,-,-,TGTGCCAGCAGTCCATGGACAGAATCTAACTATGGCTACACCTTC,CASSPWTESNYGYTF
TRBJ2-1,TRBV5-4,-,TRBD2,TGTGCCAGCAGCTTGGGGTCTAGCGGTATCGGTGAGCAGTTCTTC,CASSLGSSGIGEQFF
TRBJ2-1,TRBV7-9,-,TRBD2,TGTGCCAGCAGCTTAGCGGCCGGGGGGGCTGAGCAGTTCTTC,CASSLAAGGAEQFF
TRBJ2-7,TRBV18,once,-,TGTGCCAGCTCACCACCGAGGGCCAGGTCCTACGAGCAGTACTTC,CASSPPRARSYEQYF
TRBJ2-3,TRBV7-3,once,-,TGTGCCAGCAGCTTAAGTTCTGGGGTGTTCACAGATACGCAGTATTTT,CASSLSSGVFTDTQYF
TRBJ2-1,TRBV7-3,-,TRBD2,TGTGCCAGCAGCGAACTAGCGGGGGGGCCCGCTCGGGATGAGCAGTTCTTC,CASSELAGGPARDEQFF
TRBJ1-1,TRBV6-4,-,-,TGTGCCAGCAGTGACGAGGGGGGCACTGAAGCTTTCTTT,CASSDEGGTEAFF
TRBJ2-7,TRBV7-2,few,-,TGTGCCAGCAAAGTTGGGAGCTACGAGCAGTACTTC,CASKVGSYEQYF
TRBJ1-4,TRBV29-1,few,-,TGCAGCGCACACCGGGTCTTTAATGAAAAACTGTTTTTT,CSAHRVFNEKLFF
TRBJ1-2,TRBV28,-,TRBD1,TGTGCCAGCGGGGAGGCCATTGACAGGGCTTATGGCTACACCTTC,CASGEAIDRAYGYTF
TRBJ2-7,TRBV6-1,-,-,TGTGCCAGCAAGCTAATTGGGCCCCTCTTAGGGCAGTACTTC,CASKLIGPLLGQYF
TRBJ1-3,TRBV10-3,-,-,TGTGCCATCAGGAATGCGGGGGTAGCAAACACCATATATTTT,CAIRNAGVANTIYF
TRBJ2-1,TRBV29-1,-,TRBD2,TGCAGCGTGAGGACTTTACTAGCGGGAGATAATGAGCAGTTCTTC,CSVRTLLAGDNEQFF
TRBJ1-2,TRBV5-8,-,-,TGTGCCAGCAGCTTGAAACAGAACTATGGCTACACCTTC,CASSLKQNYGYTF
TRBJ1-5,TRBV7-9,-,-,TGTGCCAGCAGCTTAGCACATAGCAATCAGCCCCAGCATTTT,CASSLAHSNQPQHF
TRBJ2-5,TRBV7-9,-,-,TGTGCCAGCAGTCCTTCCGGGACAAAAGAGACCCAGTACTTC,CASSPSGTKETQYF
TRBJ2-1,TRBV10-2,-,-,TGCGCCTCCTCCTGGGGCCCTGGCGGCTCCGGGGGTGAGCAGTTCTTC,CASSWGPGGSGGEQFF
TRBJ2-7,TRBV15,-,TRBD1,TGTGCCACCAGCAGGGATAGACAGGGGTACGAGCAGTACTTC,CATSRDRQGYEQYF
TRBJ2-1,TRBV6-1,-,TRBD1,TGTGCCAGCACCATGGACAGGGGACTAAACAATGAGCAGTTCTTC,CASTMDRGLNNEQFF
TRBJ1-5,TRBV6-1,-,-,TGTGCCAGCAGTAACAGGTATCCTCAGCCCCAGCATTTT,CASSNRYPQPQHF
TRBJ2-1,TRBV18,-,-,TGTGCCAGCTCCCCTGAGGGGTCTGAACGCTCCTACAATGAGCAGTTCTTC,CASSPEGSERSYNEQFF
TRBJ1-4,TRBV10-3,-,-,TGTGCCATCAGTGAAGGGACAACTAATGAAAAACTGTTTTTT,CAISEGTTNEKLFF
TRBJ2-3,TRBV5-1,-,TRBD2,TGCGCCAGCAGCACGGAGCGGGGCGGCATAGATACGCAGTATTTT,CASSTERGGIDTQYF
TRBJ1-5,TRBV7-2,-,TRBD1,TGTGCCAGCAGCCCGGGACAGGGAGGTCAGCCCCAGCATTTT,CASSPGQGGQPQHF
TRBJ2-2,TRBV5-1,-,-,TGCGCCAGCAGTCGAGGCTCAAGCGACACCGGGGAGCTGTTTTTT,CASSRGSSDTGELFF
TRBJ2-7,TRBV5-6,-,TRBD1,TGTGCCAGCAGCTTATTCGGACAGGGGCACTCCTACGAGCAGTACTTC,CASSLFGQGHSYEQYF
TRBJ2-7,TRBV7-9,-,-,TGTGCCAGTGGGGTGCACTACGAGCAGTACTTC,CASGVHYEQYF
TRBJ1-3,TRBV5-6,-,TRBD1,TGTGCCAGCATCGCCACCGGGACAGGGATTTTGGACGGAAACACCATATATTTT,CASIATGTGILDGNTIYF
TRBJ1-4,TRBV7-2,-,TRBD1,TGTGCCAGCAGCCCCAGGACAGGGGGCACCCTCGGAGAACTGTTTTTT,CASSPRTGGTLGELFF
TRBJ2-5,TRBV7-6,-,TRBD2,TGTGCCAGCAGCTCGCCTAGCGGGGGGGGACAAGGTGAAGAGACCCAGTACTTC,CASSSPSGGGQGEETQYF
TRBJ2-1,TRBV9,-,-,TGTGCCAGCAGTACCTCCGGGGCCGGACACAATGAGCAGTTCTTC,CASSTSGAGHNEQFF
TRBJ2-3,TRBV7-3,-,-,TGTGCCAGCAGCTTCAAGGGTGGGGATACGCAGTATTTT,CASSFKGGDTQYF
TRBJ2-3,TRBV7-9,-,TRBD1,TGTGCCAGCACCCGGACAGGGGGCACAGATACGCAGTATTTT,CASTRTGGTDTQYF
TRBJ1-1,TRBV6-6,-,-,TGTGCCAGCAGTTACGTGGGGCGTGATGAAGCTTTCTTT,CASSYVGRDEAFF
TRBJ2-2,TRBV9,-,-,TGTGCCAGCAGCGGGGGACGGGCCTTAACGAACACCGGGGAGCTGTTTTTT,CASSGGRALTNTGELFF
TRBJ2-1,TRBV7-2,-,-,TGTGCCAGCAGCTTAGCGGCGGACTCACCTAATGAGCAGTTCTTC,CASSLAADSPNEQFF
TRBJ1-1,TRBV19,-,TRBD1,TGTGCCACCGCCGGACAGGGCGGCACTGAAGCTTTCTTT,CATAGQGGTEAFF
TRBJ1-1,TRBV11-2,-,-,TGTGCCAGCAGCTCCAGGATTAAAGCTTTCTTT,CASSSRIKAFF
TRBJ2-3,TRBV18,once,-,TGTGCCAGCTCACCACTAATAGCAAACGCAGATACGCAGTATTTT,CASSPLIANADTQYF
TRBJ1-2,TRBV30,-,-,TGTGCCTGGAGGCCGAAGTATGGCTACACCTTC,CAWRPKYGYTF
TRBJ2-3,TRBV11-3,-,-,TGTGCCAGCAGCACAGGCACAGATACGCAGTATTTT,CASSTGTDTQYF